This record covers a single T cell receptor beta chain. Germline lookup yields CDR1 MDHEN and CDR2 SYDVKM. V lost 2 bases to trimming and J lost 9 bases, with 14 bases between them. There are 15 residues in the CDR3. The data derive from a study of blood T cell repertoires in COVID-19. Libraries were prepared by immunoSEQ multiplex PCR; TCRdb keeps only in-frame clonotypes and omits some of them. In the table there are 50,000 to 70,000 clones, around 90% of which are singletons. The sequenced material came from peripheral blood. The TCR comes from a man in his sixties with acute or convalescent COVID-19. The chain carries TRBV28 and TRBJ1-6; D is unresolved. DNA of the CDR3: TGTGCCAGCAGTTTAGATAGTATCGCTAGTTCACCCCTCCACTTT. It codes for CASSLDSIASSPLHF.